The clone carrying this T cell receptor beta chain appeared a single time. The antigen remains undetermined. This specimen belongs to a study of identifying expanded T cells in peripheral blood. Overall study results and limits: Technical replicates showed about 1.1 changed clones; roughly two weeks around 15; four weeks 19. Clone count variance between approximately 2-week samples rose with total template count.

Healthy donors had no documented immune events, such as infections, while sampled. J gave up 2 bases and V 0 bases, and 4 bases lay outside the gene matches. The CDR3 is 16 amino acids. Germline CDR1 MNHEY, CDR2 SVGAGI. Assay used: immunoSEQ multiplex PCR; TCRdb lists only in-frame clones, some missing. Among about 85,000 clones listed, around 89% were seen once. The chain carries TRBV6-5 and TRBJ2-7; 10 nucleotides align to TRBD1. Specimen: blood. The TCR comes from a person aged 18 to 70 in good health. CDR3 sequence: CASSYSDRGYPYEQYF. In nucleotides, the CDR3 is TGTGCCAGCAGTTACTCGGACAGGGGGTATCCCTACGAGCAGTACTTC.